This TCR beta chain was identified in a study of T cells in Graves' hyperthyroidism and ophthalmopathy. Germline V CDR1 and CDR2: MNHEY, SVGEGT. The CDR3 is 14 residues long. This clonotype was seen only a few times. This may stem from a read error, because a much larger clone lies one nucleotide away. RNA transcripts gave rise to amplified TCR beta CDR3 regions. TCR CDR3 regions were first amplified by RT-PCR with HTBI primers. TCRdb processed the multiplex PCR reads anew with MiXCR; each CDR3 protein has one entry. The sample holds nearly 600,000 distinct CDR3 sequences, 14% seen once. The TCR originated in a woman aged 18-29 years with Graves' ophthalmopathy. The sequenced material came from blood. The J gene is TRBJ2-7, the V gene TRBV6-2 or TRBV6-3, with D possibly being TRBD2 (5 bases). In nucleotides, the CDR3 is TGTGCCAGCAGTGCCTCTCTGGGAGACCACGAGCAGCACTTC. Its translation is CASSASLGDHEQHF.